The rows below give T cell receptor beta chains drawn from one sample of a study of shared clonotypes between healthy human individuals. TCRdb's copy holds only in-frame clones and misses some; the assay was immunoSEQ multiplex PCR. The sample contains about 2.4 million clones, 90% to 95% of which appear only once. The sequenced sample consisted of naive CD4+ T cells from PBMCs. These receptors came from a young man in good health. Some clones in this sample may be carry-over from other donors' samples. CDR3s include the opening cysteine and the closing phenylalanine or tryptophan.

v_call cdr3_aa
TRBV7-8 CASSLEWYQPQHF
TRBV10-3 CAISLGLGLVEQYF
TRBV5-1 CASSFRGLGTEAFF
TRBV5-4 CASSFRDPGNEQFF
TRBV5-1 CASSLTSGRAGYNEQFF
TRBV19 CASSLRQGRQPQHF
TRBV29-1 CSAGMDTEAFF
TRBV28 CASSPQGGGMTIQYF
TRBV5-1 CASSWGRIAGDGGTQYF
TRBV5-4 CASSTPTGAREQYF
TRBV27 CASSPTPGTDLF
TRBV28 CASSSLGSYSNQPQHF
TRBV4-1 CASSWSGTGTDTQYF
TRBV4-1 CASSQGWGGAGELFF
TRBV7-6 CASTMDPPPTPTDTQYF
TRBV7-9 CASSPSSGRTPDTQYF
TRBV28 CASTLGGHEQYF
TRBV4-3 CASSQEPGLGGNEQFF
TRBV28 CASSSGLAASTDTQYF
TRBV5-1 CASSLEGADEKLFF
TRBV28 CASSTSGGSYEQYF
TRBV9 CASSVGLAGGDTQYF
TRBV30 CAWSRALGGNQPQHF
TRBV13 CASSQRWYGYTF
TRBV7-3 CASSLDPSGNTIYF
TRBV5-6 CASSLAHPGGANVLTF
TRBV7-9 CASSSPPWDATDTQYF
TRBV18 CASSPPGLGVGSNQPQHF
TRBV5-1 CASSFSLGRGNTIYF
TRBV9 CASSVDTDTQYF
TRBV14 CASSQGALRGSTGELFF
TRBV28 CASSPRDVSHGYTF
TRBV7-9 CASSLASRDQPQHF
TRBV7-9 CASSPTLWGTDTQYF
TRBV5-4 CASSLGTGSFYEQYF
TRBV12-2 CASRPPSQGLATQETQYF
TRBV4-3 CASSLQTGDYGYTF
TRBV28 CASSSTVGYEQYF
TRBV19 CASSLRTSGRAYNEQFF
TRBV7-9 CASSARQGRDTQYF
TRBV4-3 CASSQASSGGWDEQFF
TRBV13 CASSLLLAGAKNIQYF
TRBV6-5 CASRGLEATGEQYF
TRBV6-6 CASSGRLESEQYF
TRBV7-2 CASSPGQAWGETQYF
TRBV18 CASSPEGLGVAYNEQFF
TRBV28 CASSSPGIRFF
TRBV27 CASSLSPTLSGLGEQYF
TRBV5-1 CASSLGDLDTEAFF
TRBV9 CASSSGLAAQETQYF
TRBV6-1 CASSEGVRETQYF
TRBV5-1 CASSLVADTYNEQFF
TRBV29-1 CSVGSGRPGQPQHF
TRBV28 CASSVTTANYGYTF